The clone carrying this T cell receptor (beta chain) was seen a few times. What it recognizes is unknown. These data are taken from a study of CD8 T cells in ankylosing spondylitis. Study findings and constraints: Earlier studies detected some motif variants in reactive arthritis synovial fluid and blood. Disease-linked clones were CD8+ and relatively rare in peripheral blood. Seemingly distinctive of ankylosing spondylitis blood was a TCR beta motif formed by eight highly homologous variants. Matched ankylosing spondylitis synovial fluid reportedly showed significant enrichment of disease-linked clones.

The TCR beta libraries were generated through quantitative 5'-RACE incorporating molecular barcodes. One entry per CDR3 protein results from TCRdb running MiXCR on the 5' RACE reads. The sample has 400,000 to 450,000 distinct CDR3 sequences, 15% to 20% seen once. The CDR3 sequence is 14 residues long. V was pared by 1 base and J by 5 bases, with 11 bases between. The germline V gene has CDR1 GTSNPN and CDR2 SVGIG (reference sequence). This rearrangement joins TRBV30 to TRBJ2-2, with D tentatively TRBD2 (5 bases). Sequenced input: blood, either unsorted or a sorted T cell fraction (not recorded which). The sequence derives from a male donor with ankylosing spondylitis. The CDR3 region is CAWSDGRETGELFF. CDR3 in DNA: TGTGCCTGGAGTGACGGAAGGGAGACCGGGGAGCTGTTTTTT.